A selection of T cell receptor beta chains follows, all from one sample in a study of cytomegalovirus exposure and HLA in healthy donors. The table came from immunoSEQ multiplex PCR; TCRdb's copy has only in-frame clones and leaves some out. The repertoire has more than 80,000 clones, around 74% of them found once; the top ten carry 2.5% to 3.5%. The specimen sequenced was PBMCs. All receptors come from a female donor in good health and CMV-seropositive. CDR3s include the opening cysteine and the closing phenylalanine or tryptophan. The order of the fields is D gene, J gene, clone size, V gene, CDR3 DNA, CDR3 protein. A D gene is named only where the DNA matches it firmly. Some rows have no size entry. The others give once, few or many, or a class for an expanded clone.

d_call: TRBD2; j_call: TRBJ2-7; clone_size: once; v_call: TRBV7-9; cdr3_nt: TGTGCCAGCAGCACCATAGCGGGAGCGGAGGGAGAGCAGTACTTC; cdr3_aa: CASSTIAGAEGEQYF
d_call: -; j_call: TRBJ2-5; clone_size: -; v_call: TRBV28; cdr3_nt: TGTGCCGCGGGGTCACTAGAGACCCAGTACTTC; cdr3_aa: CAAGSLETQYF
d_call: -; j_call: TRBJ2-6; clone_size: few; v_call: TRBV4-3; cdr3_nt: TGCGCCAGCAGCCGAGAAGGGACATCTGGGGCCAACGTCCTGACTTTC; cdr3_aa: CASSREGTSGANVLTF
d_call: -; j_call: TRBJ2-6; clone_size: -; v_call: TRBV18; cdr3_nt: TGTGCCAGCTCACCACAGGGGACTGGGGCCAACGTCCTGACTTTC; cdr3_aa: CASSPQGTGANVLTF
d_call: -; j_call: TRBJ1-2; clone_size: few; v_call: TRBV28; cdr3_nt: TGTGCCAGCAGGGACATCCGGGGGAACTATGGCTACACCTTC; cdr3_aa: CASRDIRGNYGYTF
d_call: TRBD1; j_call: TRBJ2-2; clone_size: -; v_call: TRBV4-1; cdr3_nt: TGCGCCAGCAGCCTAGACAGGGCGAACACCGGGGAGCTGTTTTTT; cdr3_aa: CASSLDRANTGELFF
d_call: TRBD1; j_call: TRBJ2-7; clone_size: few; v_call: TRBV5-1; cdr3_nt: TGCGCCAGCAGCCGGGACAGGGTATACGAGCAGTACTTC; cdr3_aa: CASSRDRVYEQYF
d_call: TRBD1; j_call: TRBJ2-5; clone_size: -; v_call: TRBV7-7; cdr3_nt: TGTGCTAGCAGCCGGACAGGGGAGGGGGAGACCCAGTACTTC; cdr3_aa: CASSRTGEGETQYF
d_call: TRBD1; j_call: TRBJ1-6; clone_size: -; v_call: TRBV4-1; cdr3_nt: TGCGCCAGCAGCCAAAAATCCGGGACAGGGGGCGACTCCTATAATTCACCCCTCCACTTT; cdr3_aa: CASSQKSGTGGDSYNSPLHF
d_call: TRBD1; j_call: TRBJ2-7; clone_size: -; v_call: TRBV28; cdr3_nt: TGTGCCGTACCGGGACAGGGAACCTACGAGCAGTACTTC; cdr3_aa: CAVPGQGTYEQYF
d_call: TRBD2; j_call: TRBJ2-7; clone_size: once; v_call: TRBV6-1; cdr3_nt: TGTGCCAGCAGTGAACGGCCGGGGGGGCCGGTGGAGCAGTACTTC; cdr3_aa: CASSERPGGPVEQYF
d_call: TRBD2; j_call: TRBJ2-7; clone_size: -; v_call: TRBV5-1; cdr3_nt: TGCGCCAGCAGCGTAGCGGGGCCAGCCTACGAGCAGTACTTC; cdr3_aa: CASSVAGPAYEQYF
d_call: TRBD2; j_call: TRBJ2-7; clone_size: -; v_call: TRBV4-2; cdr3_nt: TGTGCCAGCAGCCGAGGACTAGTCGCTCTCTACGAGCAGTACTTC; cdr3_aa: CASSRGLVALYEQYF
d_call: TRBD1; j_call: TRBJ1-2; clone_size: -; v_call: TRBV4-3; cdr3_nt: TGCGCCAGCAGCCAAAACCTCTGGGACAGTTTAATCTATTTC; cdr3_aa: CASSQNLWDSLIYF
d_call: TRBD1; j_call: TRBJ2-7; clone_size: -; v_call: TRBV5-1; cdr3_nt: TGCGCCAGCAGCTTAATACCGGGACAGAGCCTGGGGGAGCAGTACTTC; cdr3_aa: CASSLIPGQSLGEQYF
d_call: TRBD1; j_call: TRBJ1-2; clone_size: -; v_call: TRBV6-5; cdr3_nt: TGTGCCAGCAGGCACCGGGACAGGGAGTCCTATGGCTACACCTTC; cdr3_aa: CASRHRDRESYGYTF
d_call: -; j_call: TRBJ2-5; clone_size: once; v_call: TRBV29-1; cdr3_nt: TGCAGCGTTGTCCGAGAGACCCAGTACTTC; cdr3_aa: CSVVRETQYF
d_call: -; j_call: TRBJ2-7; clone_size: -; v_call: TRBV4-1; cdr3_nt: TGCGCCAGCAGCCAAGGTCTAACAGACCCCTCCTACGAGCAGTACTTC; cdr3_aa: CASSQGLTDPSYEQYF
d_call: -; j_call: TRBJ1-4; clone_size: -; v_call: TRBV9; cdr3_nt: TGTGCCAGCAGCGCGGGCCCCCACAGGGAAAAACTGTTTTTT; cdr3_aa: CASSAGPHREKLFF
d_call: TRBD2; j_call: TRBJ2-1; clone_size: -; v_call: TRBV5-6; cdr3_nt: TGTGCCAGCAGCTTACTAGCGGGGGCTCACAATGAGCAGTTCTTC; cdr3_aa: CASSLLAGAHNEQFF
d_call: TRBD2; j_call: TRBJ2-7; clone_size: -; v_call: TRBV6-4; cdr3_nt: TGTGCCAGCAGTGAAAGGCGGGGCGGGAGGGTATCCTACGAGCAGTACTTC; cdr3_aa: CASSERRGGRVSYEQYF
d_call: TRBD2; j_call: TRBJ2-3; clone_size: -; v_call: TRBV10-1; cdr3_nt: TGCGCCAGCAGTGAAGTGGCGGGGGGCTTAACAGATACGCAGTATTTT; cdr3_aa: CASSEVAGGLTDTQYF
d_call: TRBD1; j_call: TRBJ1-1; clone_size: -; v_call: TRBV30; cdr3_nt: TGTGCCTTAACAGGGGACACTGAAGCTTTCTTT; cdr3_aa: CALTGDTEAFF
d_call: TRBD1; j_call: TRBJ2-7; clone_size: -; v_call: TRBV6-1; cdr3_nt: TGTGCCAGCAGGGGACAGGGGGTAGTCCCCTACGAGCAGTACTTC; cdr3_aa: CASRGQGVVPYEQYF
d_call: TRBD1; j_call: TRBJ1-4; clone_size: -; v_call: TRBV28; cdr3_nt: TGTGCCAGCAGTCAGGGGGGTACTAATGAAAAACTGTTTTTT; cdr3_aa: CASSQGGTNEKLFF
d_call: TRBD1; j_call: TRBJ1-2; clone_size: -; v_call: TRBV7-2; cdr3_nt: TGTGCCAGCAGCCGGGACAGGGGGCGCAATGGCTACACCTTC; cdr3_aa: CASSRDRGRNGYTF
d_call: TRBD2; j_call: TRBJ2-5; clone_size: -; v_call: TRBV6-6; cdr3_nt: TGTGCCAGCAGGAGCGGGGGTTCGGAGACCCAGTACTTC; cdr3_aa: CASRSGGSETQYF